What follows are 14 T cell receptor beta chains derived from one specimen sequenced in a study of T cells expressing NK-cell markers. TCRdb re-called the 5' RACE reads and gives one entry per CDR3 protein, without DNA. Its clone listing holds about 460,000 distinct CDR3 sequences. The material sequenced was blood T cells: a sorted CD56 or NKG2C T cell subset, CD4+ or CD8+ T cells, or bulk PBMC T cells (not recorded which). Source of these receptors: a woman aged 50 to 65 in good health.

This chain connects TRBV6-2 or TRBV6-3 to TRBJ2-5; TCRdb calls TRBD2, which cannot be checked without DNA. The CDR3 totals 13 residues. CDR1 is MNHEY and CDR2 is SVGEGT in the germline V gene. CDR3: CASRPTAGPTQYF.

The chain recombines TRBV20-1 with TRBJ2-5; lacking DNA, the TRBD2 call made by TCRdb goes unchecked. The CDR3 extends over 15 amino acids. Germline CDR1 is DFQATT and CDR2 is SNEGSKA (reference sequence). The CDR3 spells CSASMVAGGGETQYF.

This chain uses TRBV5-6 with TRBJ2-7. Germline lookup yields CDR1 SGHDT and CDR2 YYEEEE. The CDR3 spans 14 residues. CDR3 sequence: CASSPRPSSYEQYF. Full variable domain (outside the CDR3, taken from reference TRBV5-6 and TRBJ2-7): DAGVTQSPTHLIKTRGQQVTLRCSPKSGHDTVSWYQQALGQGPQFIFQYYEEEERQRGNFPDRFSGHQFPNYSSELNVNALLLGDSALYLCASSPRPSSYEQYFGPGTRLTVT.

This rearrangement joins TRBV5-1 to TRBJ2-1; TCRdb outputs TRBD1, but without DNA this stays unchecked. The germline V gene encodes CDR1 SGHRS and CDR2 YFSETQ. This CDR3 has 16 amino acids. The CDR3 loop reads CASSVQGAVLNNEQFF.

The chain links TRBV5-1 to TRBJ2-1; TCRdb's D call, TRBD2, is unchecked because there is no DNA. The germline CDR1 and CDR2 sequences are SGHRS and YFSETQ. The length of the CDR3 is 17 residues. The CDR3 loop reads CASSLTLQGGSLDEQFF.

The CDR3 sequence is CASSLTNSNTEAFF. The V gene is TRBV6-5, the J gene TRBJ1-1. This CDR3 has 14 amino acids. Germline CDR1 and CDR2: MNHEY and SVGAGI.

The CDR3 spells CATSRVGSPVRGGELFF. This rearrangement joins TRBV15 to TRBJ2-2; TCRdb's D call of TRBD1 is untestable without DNA. Germline CDR1 reads LNHNV; CDR2 reads YYDKDF (reference sequence). This CDR3 has 17 amino acids.

This chain joins TRBV20-1 and TRBJ1-5. The CDR3 extends over 15 amino acids. Per the germline V gene, CDR1 is DFQATT and CDR2 is SNEGSKA (reference sequence). CDR3 amino acids: CSARVNSHEAQPQHF.

The genes are TRBV12-3 or TRBV12-4 and TRBJ1-1. This CDR3 is built from 13 residues. CDR3 sequence: CASTSLWNTEAFF.

The rearrangement joins TRBV7-8 to TRBJ2-1; the TRBD2 assignment by TCRdb is unverifiable without DNA. Germline V gene sequence: CDR1 SGHVS, CDR2 FQNEAQ. This CDR3 has 13 residues. The chain's CDR3 is CASSGRIDNEQFF.

This chain connects TRBV5-1 to TRBJ1-1. The CDR3 length is 13 residues. Germline V gene data show CDR1 as SGHRS and CDR2 as YFSETQ. CDR3 protein: CASSPNQNTEAFF. Filled out from reference TRBV5-1 and TRBJ1-1, the complete variable domain reads KAGVTQTPRYLIKTRGQQVTLSCSPISGHRSVSWYQQTPGQGLQFLFEYFSETQRNKGNFPGRFSGRQFSNSRSEMNVSTLELGDSALYLCASSPNQNTEAFFGQGTRLTVV.

The rearrangement uses TRBV4-1 and TRBJ2-1; no DNA is available, so the TRBD1 call from TCRdb remains unchecked. Germline V gives CDR1 MGHRA, CDR2 YSYEKL. The CDR3 spans 16 residues. The CDR3 loop reads CASSPPGQGNYNEQFF.

V is TRBV3-1 and J is TRBJ1-1; the TCRdb call, TRBD1, lacks DNA for checking. CDR1 LGHDT and CDR2 YNNKEL come from the germline V gene (reference sequence). The CDR3 contains 15 residues. The CDR3 here is CASSLGQGVITEAFF.

The chain couples TRBV7-3 to TRBJ2-3; TCRdb calls TRBD1, which cannot be checked without DNA. The CDR3 length is 14 residues. Germline CDR1 reads SGHTA; CDR2 reads FQGTGA. This chain's CDR3 is CASSLGTHTDTQYF. Based on the CDR3 plus reference TRBV7-3 and TRBJ2-3, the full variable domain is GAGVSQTPSNKVTEKGKYVELRCDPISGHTALYWYRQSLGQGPEFLIYFQGTGAADDSGLPNDRFFAVRPEGSVSTLKIQRTERGDSAVYLCASSLGTHTDTQYFGPGTRLTVL.